Below, 3 T cell receptor beta chains from the same sample are listed, as sequenced in a study of blood T cell repertoires in COVID-19. Method: immunoSEQ multiplex PCR; TCRdb's copy keeps in-frame clones and lacks some. The data contain 160,000 or so clones, under 90% of them singletons. The specimen sequenced was PBMCs or T cells enriched from blood (not recorded which). Every receptor here comes from a woman between 45 and 60 years old who had recovered from COVID-19.

The chain links TRBV5-1 to TRBJ2-1; D gene uncertain. V gave up 2 bases and J gave up 4 bases, with 13 bases separating them. CDR3 length equals 15 residues. CDR1 is SGHRS and CDR2 is YFSETQ in the germline V gene. DNA of the CDR3: TGCGCCAGCAGCTTTCTTCTAGGTGATTACAATGAGCAGTTCTTC. This translates into CASSFLLGDYNEQFF.

The chain has TRBV5-4 and TRBJ2-5, with D perhaps matching TRBD1 (5 bases). CDR3 length: 13 residues. The V gene lost 4 bases and the J gene lost 2 bases, with 9 bases spanning the gap. From germline, CDR1 is SGHNT and CDR2 YYREEE (reference sequence). CDR3 nucleotide sequence: TGTGCCAGCAGCCGCGACAGACAAGAGACCCAGTACTTC. Its protein product is CASSRDRQETQYF.

The CDR3 loop is CASNLASGGSETQYF. Written as DNA, the CDR3 is TGTGCCAGCAACCTCGCCAGCGGGGGGTCTGAGACCCAGTACTTC. V usage is TRBV7-2 and J usage is TRBJ2-5; TRBD2 agrees at 9 bases. CDR1 and CDR2 (germline): SGHTA, FQGNSA. The CDR3 loop spans 15 amino acids. V was clipped by 7 bases and J by 5 bases; unmatched bases: 11.